These T cell receptor beta chains were read from a single sample in a study of shared clonotypes between healthy human individuals. The table came from immunoSEQ multiplex PCR; TCRdb's copy has only in-frame clones and leaves some out. In the table there are 2 million to 3 million clones, approximately 93% of which are singletons. Sequencing was performed on naive CD4+ T cells from PBMCs. The receptors were sampled from a man younger than 35 in good health. Some clones in this sample may be carry-over from other donors' samples. Each CDR3 is given with its conserved first and last residue. D genes are given only for firm matches. Expanded clones are given a class, and other clones once, few, many or no size at all.

CDR3 DNA	CDR3 protein	V gene	D gene	clone size	J gene
TGTGCCAGCAGTAGCGGGTCCAAAAACATTCAGTACTTC	CASSSGSKNIQYF	TRBV2	NA	NA	TRBJ2-4
TGTGCCAGCAGTGATTTGGGGACAGGGGCCCCCTATGGCTACACCTTC	CASSDLGTGAPYGYTF	TRBV25-1	TRBD1	NA	TRBJ1-2
TGTGCCAGCTCACCAAATAAGCAAGGGATTAGTGAAAAACTGTTTTTT	CASSPNKQGISEKLFF	TRBV18	NA	NA	TRBJ1-4
TGTGCCAGTAGTACGAGTGCGGATACGCAGTATTTT	CASSTSADTQYF	TRBV19	NA	NA	TRBJ2-3
TGTGCCAGCAGCGCCCCGGGACTAGCGGGAGAGTATCCCTCCGATGAGCAGTTCTTC	CASSAPGLAGEYPSDEQFF	TRBV7-8	TRBD2	NA	TRBJ2-1
TGTGCCAGCAGCTTGGATACAGGGCTGGGTGGCTACACCTTC	CASSLDTGLGGYTF	TRBV7-9	NA	NA	TRBJ1-2
TGTGCCAGCAGAGGGACTCGCACAGATACGCAGTATTTT	CASRGTRTDTQYF	TRBV7-9	NA	once	TRBJ2-3
TGTGCCAGCAGCCGCCTCGGGCCCTATGGCTACACCTTC	CASSRLGPYGYTF	TRBV7-9	NA	NA	TRBJ1-2
TGTGCCTGGAGTGTCAAGGGTGTAGGCTATGGCTACACCTTC	CAWSVKGVGYGYTF	TRBV30	NA	NA	TRBJ1-2
TGTGCCAGCAGCCAAACAGGATGGTATTACACTGAAGCTTTCTTT	CASSQTGWYYTEAFF	TRBV14	NA	NA	TRBJ1-1
TGCGCCAGCAGCTTGAGGGCTAGCGGTAGCACAGATACGCAGTATTTT	CASSLRASGSTDTQYF	TRBV5-1	TRBD2	NA	TRBJ2-3
TGTGCCAGCAGCCTAGCGGGAGGGCGTTTTGAGCAGTTCTTC	CASSLAGGRFEQFF	TRBV11-1	TRBD2	NA	TRBJ2-1
TGTGCCAGCAGCCAAGATAGGCAGTTTTCCTACGAGCAGTACTTC	CASSQDRQFSYEQYF	TRBV4-2	NA	once	TRBJ2-7
TGTGCCAGTAGTACCCCCGCAGGGGGCAACACTGAAGCTTTCTTT	CASSTPAGGNTEAFF	TRBV19	TRBD1	NA	TRBJ1-1
TGCGCCAGCAGCTTAGGGGCTGGAGGGAGGGCCATCGAGCAGTACTTC	CASSLGAGGRAIEQYF	TRBV5-1	TRBD2	NA	TRBJ2-7
TGCGCCAGCAGCTCCGGGACACCAAACACTGAAGCTTTCTTT	CASSSGTPNTEAFF	TRBV5-1	NA	NA	TRBJ1-1
TGTGCCAGCAGTTCCCGCAGTCAGCCCCAGCATTTT	CASSSRSQPQHF	TRBV6-6	NA	few	TRBJ1-5
TGTGCCAGCAGTTCCCAAGTGGGGGACACTGAAGCTTTCTTT	CASSSQVGDTEAFF	TRBV7-8	NA	NA	TRBJ1-1
TGTGCCAGCAGCCGGACTAGCGGGAGCTATACAAAGTTCTTC	CASSRTSGSYTKFF	TRBV7-2	TRBD2	NA	TRBJ2-1
TGTGCCAGCAGCTTAATACCAACAGGGAAGCCGTCTGAAGCTTTCTTT	CASSLIPTGKPSEAFF	TRBV11-1	NA	NA	TRBJ1-1
TGTGCCAGCAGTACCCGACAGAGGGGGGATCTCTATGGCTACACCTTC	CASSTRQRGDLYGYTF	TRBV28	NA	NA	TRBJ1-2
TGTGCCAGCAGTTGGGACCAGGGCGGGTACGAGCAGTACTTC	CASSWDQGGYEQYF	TRBV5-5	NA	NA	TRBJ2-7
TGTGCCAGCGCAGGCAGGGGTGGGAGCAATCAGCCCCAGCATTTT	CASAGRGGSNQPQHF	TRBV19	NA	NA	TRBJ1-5
TGTGCCAGCAGTACCACCGAGGGACTTCTAATTGTGTACGAGCAGTACTTC	CASSTTEGLLIVYEQYF	TRBV28	NA	NA	TRBJ2-7
TGTGCCAGCAGCTGGACGATGGGAAGGGGGTCCTACGAGCAGTACTTC	CASSWTMGRGSYEQYF	TRBV14	NA	NA	TRBJ2-7
TGTGCCAGCAGTTCCCCCCCTGGGACAAGAATTGGGACTCCCATTTTCTCCTACAATGAGCAGTTCTTC	CASSSPPGTRIGTPIFSYNEQFF	TRBV28	NA	NA	TRBJ2-1
TGTGCCAGCAGCTTATCCCGCCACACTAATGAAAAACTGTTTTTT	CASSLSRHTNEKLFF	TRBV7-2	NA	NA	TRBJ1-4
TGTGCCACCAGCGGACAGGGTATCACAGATACGCAGTATTTT	CATSGQGITDTQYF	TRBV15	TRBD1	NA	TRBJ2-3
TGTGCCAGCAGTGTATTGGCTAGCGGAGATACGCAGTATTTT	CASSVLASGDTQYF	TRBV2	TRBD2	NA	TRBJ2-3
TGTGCCAGCAGTTACCCACAGGGATACGAGCAGTACTTC	CASSYPQGYEQYF	TRBV7-8	NA	once	TRBJ2-7
TGTGCCAGCAGCCCGGGACTAGTAACAGATACGCAGTATTTT	CASSPGLVTDTQYF	TRBV2	TRBD2	NA	TRBJ2-3
TGTGCCAGCAGCTTACCACAGTTGGGCTATGGCTACACCTTC	CASSLPQLGYGYTF	TRBV7-2	NA	NA	TRBJ1-2
TGTGCCAGCAGCTCGGCCAGGCGGGGGATTAACTACAATGAGCAGTTCTTC	CASSSARRGINYNEQFF	TRBV7-9	TRBD2	NA	TRBJ2-1
TGTGCCAGCAGTGGGCAGGGACTAGCGGGAGGGGGATTCACAGATACGCAGTATTTT	CASSGQGLAGGGFTDTQYF	TRBV6-1	TRBD2	NA	TRBJ2-3
TGTGCCAGCAGTGAAGGGAGGGGGCGGGAAGAGACCCAGTACTTC	CASSEGRGREETQYF	TRBV6-1	NA	NA	TRBJ2-5
TGCGCCAGCCGTTCCGGGCCAAGGGGAGCCTACGAGCAGTACTTC	CASRSGPRGAYEQYF	TRBV5-1	NA	once	TRBJ2-7
TGTGCCAGCAGCGGAACCAGGACTAGTCGAGATACCGGGGAGCTGTTTTTT	CASSGTRTSRDTGELFF	TRBV9	TRBD2	NA	TRBJ2-2
TGTGCCAGCAGCTTATACTGGCGGGATTCTGGAAACACCATATATTTT	CASSLYWRDSGNTIYF	TRBV13	NA	NA	TRBJ1-3
TGTGCCAGCAGCTTGCAGGGGATAAATCCCGAGCAGTACTTC	CASSLQGINPEQYF	TRBV5-5	NA	NA	TRBJ2-7
TGTGCCAGCAGCTTAAATCCTAGCGGGAGATCGGTTGAGCAGTTCTTC	CASSLNPSGRSVEQFF	TRBV7-6	TRBD2	NA	TRBJ2-1
TGCGCCAGCAGCCCTGGGACAGGGACGGAGACCCAGTACTTC	CASSPGTGTETQYF	TRBV5-1	TRBD1	NA	TRBJ2-5
TGTGCCAGCAGTTTCTCGACAGGGCCAGAGGCTTTCTTT	CASSFSTGPEAFF	TRBV27	TRBD1	NA	TRBJ1-1
TGTGCCAGCAGCCGCCTTCACCCTGCGGACACTGAAGCTTTCTTT	CASSRLHPADTEAFF	TRBV27	NA	NA	TRBJ1-1
TGTGCCAGCAGCAGATCGAGACTAGCGGTTTACAATGAGCAGTTCTTC	CASSRSRLAVYNEQFF	TRBV7-8	TRBD2	NA	TRBJ2-1
TGTGCCAGCTCACCTCAGACTAGCGCCTACAATGAGCAGTTCTTC	CASSPQTSAYNEQFF	TRBV18	TRBD2	NA	TRBJ2-1
TGTGCCAGCAGTTCCTTAAGGAAGGACAGGGGATCCTACAATGAGCAGTTCTTC	CASSSLRKDRGSYNEQFF	TRBV28	TRBD1	NA	TRBJ2-1
TGTGCCAGCAGCTCCAGGGGGGGCTATGGCTACACCTTC	CASSSRGGYGYTF	TRBV7-3	TRBD1	NA	TRBJ1-2
TGCGCCAGCAGCCCTCAGCCGGGACACGGAGTCGGGGAGCTGTTTTTT	CASSPQPGHGVGELFF	TRBV5-1	NA	NA	TRBJ2-2
TGCGCCAGCAGCCAGAGACTAGCGAGTCAAGAGACCCAGTACTTC	CASSQRLASQETQYF	TRBV4-3	TRBD2	once	TRBJ2-5
TGTGCCAGCAGCTCCAGGGGTTCTGGGGCCAACGTCCTGACTTTC	CASSSRGSGANVLTF	TRBV7-2	NA	NA	TRBJ2-6
TGTGCCAGCAGTGATCCTGGGACAGGCCAAGAGACCCAGTACTTC	CASSDPGTGQETQYF	TRBV6-6	TRBD1	once	TRBJ2-5
TGTGCCTGGACACCGCGGGGCGATTGGGAGCAGTTCTTC	CAWTPRGDWEQFF	TRBV30	NA	NA	TRBJ2-1
TGTGCCAGCAGTTTTGCGGGAGGGTTCGCCGGGGAGCTGTTTTTT	CASSFAGGFAGELFF	TRBV27	TRBD2	NA	TRBJ2-2
TGTGCCACCAGCAGAGAGGGGTATGGCTACACCTTC	CATSREGYGYTF	TRBV15	NA	NA	TRBJ1-2
TGTGCCAGCAGTGAATCGGGCATCCTAAGAGGCTACACCTTC	CASSESGILRGYTF	TRBV6-1	NA	NA	TRBJ1-2
TGTGCCAGCAGCGTACGGGCTAGCGGGAGAGCAGGGGAGACCCAGTACTTC	CASSVRASGRAGETQYF	TRBV9	TRBD2	NA	TRBJ2-5